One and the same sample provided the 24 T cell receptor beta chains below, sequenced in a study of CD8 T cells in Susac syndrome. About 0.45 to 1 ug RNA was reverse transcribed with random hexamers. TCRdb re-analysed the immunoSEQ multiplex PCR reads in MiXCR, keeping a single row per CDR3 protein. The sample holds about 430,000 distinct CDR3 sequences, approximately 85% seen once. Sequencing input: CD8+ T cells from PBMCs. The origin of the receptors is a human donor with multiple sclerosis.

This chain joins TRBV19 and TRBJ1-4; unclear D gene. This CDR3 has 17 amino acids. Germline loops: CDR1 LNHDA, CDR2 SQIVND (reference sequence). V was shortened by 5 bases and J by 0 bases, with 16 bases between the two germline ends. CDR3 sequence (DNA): TGTGCCAGTAGTCTTGGAATTATCGGGACAACTAATGAAAAACTGTTTTTT. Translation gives CASSLGIIGTTNEKLFF.

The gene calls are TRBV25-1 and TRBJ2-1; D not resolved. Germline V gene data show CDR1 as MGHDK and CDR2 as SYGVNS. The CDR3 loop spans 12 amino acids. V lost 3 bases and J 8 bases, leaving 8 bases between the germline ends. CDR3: CASSDPFHEQFF. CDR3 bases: TGTGCCAGCAGTGATCCATTTCATGAGCAGTTCTTC.

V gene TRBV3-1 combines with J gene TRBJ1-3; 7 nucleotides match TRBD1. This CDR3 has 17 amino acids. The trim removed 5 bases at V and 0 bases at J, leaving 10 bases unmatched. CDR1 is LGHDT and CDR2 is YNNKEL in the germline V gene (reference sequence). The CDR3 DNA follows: TGTGCCAGCAGCAATACTTACAGGGGCTTCTCTGGAAACACCATATATTTT. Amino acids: CASSNTYRGFSGNTIYF.

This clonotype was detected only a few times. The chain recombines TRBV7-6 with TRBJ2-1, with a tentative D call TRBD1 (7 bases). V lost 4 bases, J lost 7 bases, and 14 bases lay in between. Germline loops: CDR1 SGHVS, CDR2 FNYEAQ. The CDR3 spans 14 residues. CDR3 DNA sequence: TGTGCCAGCAGCTCGACGGCAGGGGGGAATGAGCAGTTCTTC. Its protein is CASSSTAGGNEQFF.

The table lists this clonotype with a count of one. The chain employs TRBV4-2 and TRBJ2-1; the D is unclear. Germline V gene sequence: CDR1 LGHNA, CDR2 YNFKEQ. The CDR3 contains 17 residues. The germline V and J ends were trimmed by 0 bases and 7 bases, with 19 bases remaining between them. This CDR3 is CASSQDRIRSAYNEQFF. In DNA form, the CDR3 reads TGTGCCAGCAGCCAAGATAGAATAAGGTCCGCATATAATGAGCAGTTCTTC.

CDR3 loop: CASSLTAQRYSYNEQFF. In DNA form, the CDR3 reads TGTGCCAGCAGTTTGACCGCCCAGCGGTACTCCTACAATGAGCAGTTCTTC. The rearrangement joins TRBV27 to TRBJ2-1, with D maybe TRBD2 (5 bases). This CDR3 region has 17 residues. In germline, CDR1 is MNHEY, CDR2 SMNVEV (reference sequence). Trimming shortened V by 3 bases and J by 0 bases, and 15 bases separated the two germline ends.

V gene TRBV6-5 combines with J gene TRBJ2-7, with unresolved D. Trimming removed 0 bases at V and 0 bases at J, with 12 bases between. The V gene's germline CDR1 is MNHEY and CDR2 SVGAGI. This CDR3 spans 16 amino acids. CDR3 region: CASSYSILSNSYEQYF. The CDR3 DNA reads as TGTGCCAGCAGTTACTCGATCCTCAGTAACTCCTACGAGCAGTACTTC.

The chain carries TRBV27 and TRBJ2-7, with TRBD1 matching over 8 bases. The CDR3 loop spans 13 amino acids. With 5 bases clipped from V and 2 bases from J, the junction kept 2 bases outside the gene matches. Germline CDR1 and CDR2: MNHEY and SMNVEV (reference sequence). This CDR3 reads CASSMGQAYEQYF. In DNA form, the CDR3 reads TGTGCCAGCAGTATGGGACAGGCCTACGAGCAGTACTTC.

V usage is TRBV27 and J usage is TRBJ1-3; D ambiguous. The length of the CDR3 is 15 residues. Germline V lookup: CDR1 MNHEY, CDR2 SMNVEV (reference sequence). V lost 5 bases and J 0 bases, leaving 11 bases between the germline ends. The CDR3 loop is CASSPGRDSGNTIYF. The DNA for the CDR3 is TGTGCCAGCAGTCCAGGACGGGACTCTGGAAACACCATATATTTT.

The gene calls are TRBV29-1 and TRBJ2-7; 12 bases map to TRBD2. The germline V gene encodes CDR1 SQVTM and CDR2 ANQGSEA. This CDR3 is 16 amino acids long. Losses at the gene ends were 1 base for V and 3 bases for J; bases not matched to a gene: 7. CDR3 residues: CSVEGSTSGRLYEQYF. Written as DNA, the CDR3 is TGCAGCGTTGAAGGGTCGACTAGCGGGAGACTCTACGAGCAGTACTTC.

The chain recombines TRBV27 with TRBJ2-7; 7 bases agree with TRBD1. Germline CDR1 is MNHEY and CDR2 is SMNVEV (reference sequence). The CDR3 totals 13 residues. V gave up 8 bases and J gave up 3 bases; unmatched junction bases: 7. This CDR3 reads CASRQGEGYEQYF. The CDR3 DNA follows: TGTGCCAGCCGACAGGGTGAGGGCTACGAGCAGTACTTC.

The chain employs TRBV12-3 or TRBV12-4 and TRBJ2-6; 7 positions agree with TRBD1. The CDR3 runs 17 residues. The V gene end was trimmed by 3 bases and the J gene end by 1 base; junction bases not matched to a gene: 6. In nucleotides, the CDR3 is TGTGCCAGCAGTTTCCGGGACAGCCATTCTGGGGCCAACGTCCTGACTTTC. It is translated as CASSFRDSHSGANVLTF.

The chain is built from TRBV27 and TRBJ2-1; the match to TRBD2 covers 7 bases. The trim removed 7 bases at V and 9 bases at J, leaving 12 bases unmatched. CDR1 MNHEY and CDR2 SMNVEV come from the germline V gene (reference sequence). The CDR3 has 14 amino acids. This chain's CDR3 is CASIPVGGAGEQFF. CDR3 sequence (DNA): TGTGCCAGCATCCCAGTGGGAGGGGCGGGTGAGCAGTTCTTC.

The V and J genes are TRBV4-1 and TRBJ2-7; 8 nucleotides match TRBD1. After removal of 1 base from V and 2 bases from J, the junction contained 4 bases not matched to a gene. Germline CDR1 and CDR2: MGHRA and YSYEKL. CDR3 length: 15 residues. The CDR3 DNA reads TGCGCCAGCAGCCAAGGGGTACAGGGGGCCTACGAGCAGTACTTC. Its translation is CASSQGVQGAYEQYF.

CDR3 in DNA: TGTGCCAGTAGTATAGATGGTTCTATCATTCAGCCCCAGCATTTT. This gives the protein CASSIDGSIIQPQHF. V gene TRBV19 combines with J gene TRBJ1-5; D is undetermined. V was pared by 0 bases and J by 6 bases, with 12 bases between. CDR1 is LNHDA, CDR2 SQIVND, per germline (reference sequence). The CDR3 consists of 15 residues. Full variable domain (outside the CDR3, taken from reference TRBV19 and TRBJ1-5): DGGITQSPKYLFRKEGQNVTLSCEQNLNHDAMYWYRQDPGQGLRLIYYSQIVNDFQKGDIAEGYSVSREKKESFPLTVTSAQKNPTAFYLCASSIDGSIIQPQHFGDGTRLSIL.

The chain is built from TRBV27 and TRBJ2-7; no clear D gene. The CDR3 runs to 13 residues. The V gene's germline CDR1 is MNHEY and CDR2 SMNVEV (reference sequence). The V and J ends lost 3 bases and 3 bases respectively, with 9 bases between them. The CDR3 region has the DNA TGTGCCAGCAGTTTCGGAAGACACTACGAGCAGTACTTC. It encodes CASSFGRHYEQYF.

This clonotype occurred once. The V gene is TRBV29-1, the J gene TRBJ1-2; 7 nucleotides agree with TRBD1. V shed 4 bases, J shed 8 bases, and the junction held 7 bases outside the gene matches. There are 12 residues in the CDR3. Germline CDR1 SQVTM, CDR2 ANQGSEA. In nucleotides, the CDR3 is TGCAGCGTTGCAGGGGGGCCCTTAGGCTACACCTTC. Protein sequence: CSVAGGPLGYTF.

For the CDR3, the DNA is TGTGCCAGCAGTTCAGGGGGTCTAGGAGAGCAGTACTTC. Its protein product is CASSSGGLGEQYF. The chain employs TRBV27 and TRBJ2-7, with TRBD1 matching 7 bases. After removal of 4 bases from V and 7 bases from J, the junction contained 7 bases not matched to a gene. There are 13 residues in the CDR3. CDR1 is MNHEY and CDR2 is SMNVEV in the germline V gene (reference sequence).

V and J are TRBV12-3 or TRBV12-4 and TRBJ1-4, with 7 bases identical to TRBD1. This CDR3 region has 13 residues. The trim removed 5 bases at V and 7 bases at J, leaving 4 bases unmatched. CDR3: CASSPTGVEKLFF. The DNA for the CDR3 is TGTGCCAGCAGTCCTACAGGGGTTGAAAAACTGTTTTTT.

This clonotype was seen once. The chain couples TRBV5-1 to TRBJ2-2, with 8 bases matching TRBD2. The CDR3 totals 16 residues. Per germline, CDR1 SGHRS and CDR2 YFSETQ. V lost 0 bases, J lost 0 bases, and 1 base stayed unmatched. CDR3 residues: CASSLAAGANTGELFF. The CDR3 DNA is TGCGCCAGCAGCTTGGCAGCGGGAGCGAACACCGGGGAGCTGTTTTTT.

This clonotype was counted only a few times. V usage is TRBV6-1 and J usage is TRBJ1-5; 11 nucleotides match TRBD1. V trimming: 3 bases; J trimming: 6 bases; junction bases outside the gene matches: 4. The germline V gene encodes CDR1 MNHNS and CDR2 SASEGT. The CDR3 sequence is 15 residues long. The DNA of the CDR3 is TGTGCCAGCAGTGATGGGACAGGGGGAAGTCAGCCCCAGCATTTT. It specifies CASSDGTGGSQPQHF.

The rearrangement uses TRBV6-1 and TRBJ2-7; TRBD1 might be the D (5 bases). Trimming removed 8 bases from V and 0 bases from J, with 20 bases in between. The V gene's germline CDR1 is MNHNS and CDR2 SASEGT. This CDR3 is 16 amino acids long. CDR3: CASCRTPLGASYEQYF. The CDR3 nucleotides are TGTGCCAGCTGCCGGACGCCCTTAGGGGCCTCCTACGAGCAGTACTTC.

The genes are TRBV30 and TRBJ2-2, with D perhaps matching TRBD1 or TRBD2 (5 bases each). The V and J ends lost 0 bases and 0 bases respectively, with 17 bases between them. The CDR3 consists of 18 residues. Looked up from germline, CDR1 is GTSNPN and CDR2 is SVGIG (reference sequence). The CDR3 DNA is TGTGCCTGGAGTGTACCAGGGTTCGGGGCAACGAACACCGGGGAGCTGTTTTTT. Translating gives CAWSVPGFGATNTGELFF.

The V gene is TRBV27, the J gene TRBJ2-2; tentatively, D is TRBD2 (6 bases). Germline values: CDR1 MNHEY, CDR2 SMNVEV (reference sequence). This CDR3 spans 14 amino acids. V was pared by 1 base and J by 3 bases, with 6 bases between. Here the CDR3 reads CASSLWGDTGELFF. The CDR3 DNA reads TGTGCCAGCAGTTTATGGGGGGACACCGGGGAGCTGTTTTTT.